The clone carrying this T cell receptor beta chain was seen ten or more times. Antigen specificity is unknown. Amplified TCR beta CDR3 regions derived from RNA transcripts. A set of HTBI primers served as the primers for a first-round RT-PCR of the TCR CDR3. TCRdb itself ran the multiplex PCR reads through MiXCR, one entry per CDR3 protein. The sample carries about 360,000 distinct CDR3 sequences, roughly 13% recorded once. The hyperthyroidism patients had all been newly diagnosed, and their disease duration was under 2 months. Their ages ranged from 18 to 65 years. CDR1 is SEHNR, CDR2 FQNEAQ, per germline (reference sequence). Between the trimmed V and J ends, which lost 8 bases and 7 bases, there was a span of 20 bases. The CDR3 is made up of 14 amino acids. This specimen comes from a study of T cells in Graves' hyperthyroidism and ophthalmopathy. Study results and limitations: Most clonotypes expanded in thyroid above 0.001 were likewise present in blood. Classification by a 13 V-J model distinguished ophthalmopathy from stable hyperthyroidism.

The chain links TRBV7-9 to TRBJ1-2, with a possible D match to TRBD1 (6 bases). The sequencing sample was made of blood. This TCR derives from a woman between 18 and 29 years old with Graves' hyperthyroidism. CDR3 sequence: CASQVGGRRGGYTF. The DNA for the CDR3 is TGTGCCAGCCAGGTTGGGGGCCGCCGGGGTGGCTACACCTTC. Full variable domain (remainder filled in from reference TRBV7-9 and TRBJ1-2): DTGVSQNPRHKITKRGQNVTFRCDPISEHNRLYWYRQTLGQGPEFLTYFQNEAQLEKSRLLSDRFSAERPKGSFSTLEIQRTEQGDSAMYLCASQVGGRRGGYTFGSGTRLTVV.